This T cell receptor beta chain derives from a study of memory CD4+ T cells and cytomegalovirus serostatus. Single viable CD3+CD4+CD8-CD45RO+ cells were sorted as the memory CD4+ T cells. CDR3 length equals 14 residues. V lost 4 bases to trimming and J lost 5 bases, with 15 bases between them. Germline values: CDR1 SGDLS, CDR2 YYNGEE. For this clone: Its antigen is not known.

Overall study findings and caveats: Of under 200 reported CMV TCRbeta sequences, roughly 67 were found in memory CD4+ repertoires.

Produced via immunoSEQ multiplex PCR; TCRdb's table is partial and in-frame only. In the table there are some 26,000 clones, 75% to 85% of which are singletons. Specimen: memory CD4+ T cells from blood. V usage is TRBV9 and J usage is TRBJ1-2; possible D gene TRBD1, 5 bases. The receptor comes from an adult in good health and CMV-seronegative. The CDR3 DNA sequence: TGTGCCAGCAGCTCCCAATCGGGGGGATATGGCTACACCTTC. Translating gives CASSSQSGGYGYTF.